The sequence of this TCR beta chain was determined in a study of low-dose radiotherapy and immunotherapy resistance in tumors. The wider study: Participants were given intravenous cyclophosphamide 200 mg/m2 every two weeks, one day before radiation and immunotherapy.

This clonotype occurred many times. Germline lookup yields CDR1 DFQATT and CDR2 SNEGSKA (reference sequence). Trimming took off 3 bases at V and 2 bases at J, with 13 bases between the two ends. The CDR3 length is 14 residues. Time point noted: after trial treatment. As for treatment: LDRT plus nivolumab, ipilimumab, low-dose cyclophosphamide and aspirin (RACIN trial). Primers targeting TRAV and TRBV primed first-strand cDNA, covering alpha and beta chains. With a V-primer adapter and a constant-region primer, TCRs were amplified for around 20 PCR cycles. mRNA, after isolation, was amplified by in vitro transcription. TCRdb reanalysed the reads using MiXCR and keeps one entry per CDR3 protein. Of about 60,000 distinct CDR3 sequences in the sample, less than 30% were seen once.

The chain joins TRBV20-1 to TRBJ2-5, with a weak D call TRBD2 (6 bases). The material was PBMCs, obtained after low-dose radiotherapy plus immunotherapy. The TCR was taken from a male donor with prostate cancer. Here the CDR3 reads CSASDGGNQETQYF. CDR3 DNA sequence: TGCAGTGCTAGCGACGGCGGGAATCAAGAGACCCAGTACTTC.